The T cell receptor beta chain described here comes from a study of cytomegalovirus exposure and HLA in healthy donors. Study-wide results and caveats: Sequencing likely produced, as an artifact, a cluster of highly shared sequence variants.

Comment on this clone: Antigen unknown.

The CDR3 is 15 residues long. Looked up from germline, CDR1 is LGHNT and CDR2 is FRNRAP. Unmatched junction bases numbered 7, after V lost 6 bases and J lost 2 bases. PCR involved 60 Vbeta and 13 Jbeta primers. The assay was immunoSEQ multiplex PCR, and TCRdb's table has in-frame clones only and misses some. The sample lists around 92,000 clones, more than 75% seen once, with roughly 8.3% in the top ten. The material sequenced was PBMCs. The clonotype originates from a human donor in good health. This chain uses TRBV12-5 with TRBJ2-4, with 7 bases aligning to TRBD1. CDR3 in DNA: TGTGCTAGTGGCCGGGGACAGACCACCAAAAACATTCAGTACTTC. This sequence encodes CASGRGQTTKNIQYF.